What follows are 5 T cell receptor beta chains derived from one specimen sequenced in a study of T cell repertoires in cytomegalovirus infection. TCRdb fed the reads into MiXCR, producing one record per CDR3 protein. The sample gives 650,000 to 900,000 distinct CDR3 sequences, almost 30% of which show up once; about an eighth is in the top ten. Their antigens remain unidentified. The specimen was cultured CD8+ T cells from PBMCs, collected from culture after CMV antigen stimulation. Source of these receptors: a human donor in good health (CMV status not recorded). Some clones in this sample may be carry-over from other donors' samples.

This clonotype was detected a few times. The J gene is TRBJ2-2, the V gene TRBV6-6; D possibly corresponds to TRBD1 (5 bases). Trimming cost V 4 bases and J 7 bases, with 22 bases left between them. The CDR3 sequence is 17 residues long. Per the germline V gene, CDR1 is MNHNY and CDR2 is SVGAGI (reference sequence). The CDR3 sequence: CASSSLSDMGMDGELFF. The CDR3 DNA sequence: TGTGCCAGCAGTTCTCTCTCGGACATGGGGATGGACGGGGAGCTGTTTTTT.

This clonotype occurred a few times. The chain is built from TRBV7-8 and TRBJ2-3; D call uncertain. This CDR3 is 14 amino acids long. Trimming stripped 7 bases from V and 4 bases from J, with 15 bases between. Germline-derived CDR1 and CDR2 are SGHVS and FQNEAQ. The CDR3 DNA follows: TGTGCCAGCAACCCGGTGTGGGGATCAGATACGCAGTATTTT. It is translated as CASNPVWGSDTQYF.

This clonotype has a single count. The gene calls are TRBV20-1 and TRBJ2-5; D tentatively fits TRBD1 or TRBD2 (6 bases each). The germline CDR1 and CDR2 sequences are DFQATT and SNEGSKA (reference sequence). The CDR3 consists of 17 residues. The ends were cut back, 0 bases at V and 5 bases at J, with 22 bases in the middle. CDR3 loop: CSARDGRGHHLGETQYF. The CDR3 DNA follows: TGCAGTGCTAGAGATGGGCGGGGACACCACCTCGGGGAGACCCAGTACTTC.

There are many counts of this clonotype. The chain has TRBV7-2 and TRBJ2-5; unclear D gene. Germline lookup yields CDR1 SGHTA and CDR2 FQGNSA. The CDR3 spans 12 residues. Trimming stripped 6 bases from V and 3 bases from J, with 8 bases between. This CDR3 reads CASRNPEETQYF. CDR3 nucleotide sequence: TGTGCCAGCAGGAACCCTGAAGAGACCCAGTACTTC. Full variable domain (rest looked up from reference TRBV7-2 and TRBJ2-5): GAGVSQSPSNKVTEKGKDVELRCDPISGHTALYWYRQSLGQGLEFLIYFQGNSAPDKSGLPSDRFSAERTGGSVSTLTIQRTQQEDSAVYLCASRNPEETQYFGPGTRLLVL.

This clonotype turned up a few times. The chain is built from TRBV5-6 and TRBJ1-1; D might be TRBD1 (5 bases). CDR1 is SGHDT and CDR2 is YYEEEE in the germline V gene. V lost 4 bases, J lost 5 bases, and 18 bases lay in between. The CDR3 is made up of 15 amino acids. The CDR3 nucleotides read TGTGCCAGCAGCCAGGGACGACAGTCAGGAACTGAAGCTTTCTTT. Encoded protein: CASSQGRQSGTEAFF.